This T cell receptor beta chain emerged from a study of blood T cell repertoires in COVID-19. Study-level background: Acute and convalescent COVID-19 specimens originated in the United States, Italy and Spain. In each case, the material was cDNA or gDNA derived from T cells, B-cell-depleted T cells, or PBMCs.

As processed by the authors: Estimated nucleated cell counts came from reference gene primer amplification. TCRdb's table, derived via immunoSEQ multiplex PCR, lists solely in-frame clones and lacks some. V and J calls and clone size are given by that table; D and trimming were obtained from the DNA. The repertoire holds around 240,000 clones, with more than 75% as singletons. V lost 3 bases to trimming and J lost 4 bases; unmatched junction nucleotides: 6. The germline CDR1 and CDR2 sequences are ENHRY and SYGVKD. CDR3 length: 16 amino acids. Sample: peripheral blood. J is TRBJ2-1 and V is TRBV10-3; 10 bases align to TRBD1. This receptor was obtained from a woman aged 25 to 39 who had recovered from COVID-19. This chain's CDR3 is CAISDLGQGVYNEQFF. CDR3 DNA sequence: TGTGCCATCAGTGACCTCGGACAGGGGGTTTACAATGAGCAGTTCTTC.